Detailed here is one TCR beta chain. This specimen belongs to a study of blood T cell repertoires in COVID-19. The wider study: Italy, Spain and the United States were the sources of the convalescent and acute COVID-19 samples. In each case, the material was cDNA or gDNA derived from T cells, B-cell-depleted T cells, or PBMCs.

As originally analysed: For nucleated cells, counts were estimated from reference gene primer amplification. Data came from immunoSEQ multiplex PCR; TCRdb stores just in-frame clones and leaves some out. For V, J and clone size, that table is used; D and trimming come from the DNA. The table includes about 33,000 clones, 80% to 90% detected once. The trim removed 3 bases at V and 3 bases at J, leaving 8 bases unmatched. Germline-derived CDR1 and CDR2 are MNHNS and SASEGT. This CDR3 spans 15 amino acids. This rearrangement joins TRBV6-1 to TRBJ2-7, with 7 bases fitting TRBD2. Sequenced sample: peripheral blood. This sequence was found in a woman over 75 with active or convalescent COVID-19. The CDR3 here is CASSDPRDYYYEQYF. The CDR3 DNA is TGTGCCAGCAGTGATCCCCGGGACTACTACTACGAGCAGTACTTC.